Listed below are T cell receptor beta chains from one sample, sequenced in a study of T-cell memory formation after mild COVID-19. MiXCR was run by TCRdb on the 5' RACE reads, yielding one entry per CDR3 protein. Of a few hundred thousand distinct CDR3 sequences in the sample, around 27% were seen once. The sample taken for sequencing was PBMCs or a T cell subset sorted from them (not recorded which). These receptors were taken from an adult woman who had mild COVID-19 (a few samples of this study predate the infection). Cell type and time point are not known. CDR3s include the opening cysteine and the closing phenylalanine or tryptophan. A D gene is named only where the DNA matches it firmly. Clone sizes are given selectively: once, few, many, or a class where the clone is expanded.

CDR3 protein | CDR3 DNA | J gene | CDR3 length | clone size | D gene | V gene
CATSVGGATYEQYF | TGTGCCACCAGCGTCGGCGGCGCCACCTACGAGCAGTACTTC | TRBJ2-7 | 14 | few | . | TRBV15
CASSLGRSHLFF | TGTGCCAGCAGCTTAGGTCGGAGTCACCTTTTTTTT | TRBJ1-4 | 12 | . | . | TRBV7-9
CASSLAAGAETQYF | TGTGCCAGCAGCTTAGCGGCAGGGGCAGAGACCCAGTACTTC | TRBJ2-5 | 14 | few | . | TRBV7-6
CASSITGGYTGELFF | TGTGCTAGCAGCATCACAGGGGGCTACACCGGGGAGCTGTTTTTT | TRBJ2-2 | 15 | few | TRBD1 | TRBV7-7
CASSSRQGQWEYGQGNEQFF | TGTGCCAGCAGCTCGCGACAGGGTCAATGGGAGTACGGTCAAGGGAATGAGCAGTTCTTC | TRBJ2-1 | 20 | many | TRBD1 | TRBV5-5
CASSSLLAGRGDTQYF | TGTGCCAGCAGCTCTTTACTAGCGGGGAGGGGGGATACGCAGTATTTT | TRBJ2-3 | 16 | many | TRBD2 | TRBV11-2
CASSLKGEETQYF | TGTGCCAGCAGTTTAAAGGGAGAAGAGACCCAGTACTTC | TRBJ2-5 | 13 | . | . | TRBV6-6
CASSTDGNGPHEQYF | TGTGCCAGCAGTACGGATGGGAACGGGCCGCACGAGCAGTACTTC | TRBJ2-7 | 15 | many | . | TRBV12-3/TRBV12-4
CASSRSVGRGEQFF | TGCGCCAGCAGCCGGTCTGTAGGGCGGGGGGAGCAGTTCTTC | TRBJ2-1 | 14 | many | TRBD2 | TRBV5-1
CASSLWLGTFYNEQFF | TGCGCCAGCAGCTTGTGGTTGGGGACTTTTTACAATGAGCAGTTCTTC | TRBJ2-1 | 16 | . | . | TRBV5-1
CASSQDWGGRQFF | TGCGCCAGCAGCCAAGATTGGGGGGGACGGCAGTTCTTC | TRBJ2-1 | 13 | few | TRBD2 | TRBV4-1
CAISVSATRDREEYGYTF | TGTGCCATCAGTGTTTCAGCCACACGGGACAGGGAAGAATATGGCTACACCTTC | TRBJ1-2 | 18 | . | TRBD1 | TRBV10-3
CASNERGTNTEAFF | TGTGCCAGCAACGAGCGAGGGACTAACACTGAAGCTTTCTTT | TRBJ1-1 | 14 | . | . | TRBV12-3/TRBV12-4
CASSWGQGRSSYNSPLHF | TGTGCCAGCAGTTGGGGGCAGGGGAGAAGCTCCTATAATTCACCCCTCCACTTT | TRBJ1-6 | 18 | . | . | TRBV6-5
CASSLLAGFTTDTQYF | TGTGCCAGCAGCTTACTGGCGGGGTTTACCACAGATACGCAGTATTTT | TRBJ2-3 | 16 | . | . | TRBV7-9
CASSVALVSGREFSTDTQYF | TGTGCCAGCAGCGTAGCTCTTGTTTCCGGCAGGGAGTTTAGCACAGATACGCAGTATTTT | TRBJ2-3 | 20 | . | . | TRBV9
CASSPTMSSYNEQFF | TGTGCCAGCAGTCCGACCATGAGCTCCTACAATGAGCAGTTCTTC | TRBJ2-1 | 15 | . | . | TRBV7-8
CASSLGLAGVRDKNIQYF | TGTGCCAGCAGCTTGGGACTAGCGGGAGTAAGGGACAAAAACATTCAGTACTTC | TRBJ2-4 | 18 | . | TRBD2 | TRBV5-5
CASSFAGGGLNEKLFF | TGCGCCAGCAGCTTCGCAGGGGGAGGACTTAATGAAAAACTGTTTTTT | TRBJ1-4 | 16 | once | TRBD1 | TRBV5-1
CASSQDLLGVRGTEAFF | TGTGCCAGCAGCCAAGATCTTCTGGGGGTGCGCGGCACTGAAGCTTTCTTT | TRBJ1-1 | 17 | . | . | TRBV14
CASSPGSGWIEQFF | TGTGCCAGCAGCCCCGGGTCAGGGTGGATTGAGCAGTTCTTC | TRBJ2-1 | 14 | few | . | TRBV7-8
CSATARWLGGKRNTIYF | TGCAGTGCTACCGCCCGGTGGTTGGGCGGGAAGAGAAACACCATATATTTT | TRBJ1-3 | 17 | few | . | TRBV20-1
CSVEERGAGETQYF | TGCAGCGTTGAAGAGCGGGGGGCAGGAGAGACCCAGTACTTC | TRBJ2-5 | 14 | . | TRBD2 | TRBV29-1
CSARDVGSGIRYF | . | TRBJ2-4 | 13 | . | . | TRBV20-1
CASSQDLGASTDTQYF | TGCGCCAGCAGCCAAGATTTGGGGGCAAGCACAGATACGCAGTATTTT | TRBJ2-3 | 16 | few | . | TRBV4-1
CASRAAPQGANTEAFF | TGTGCCAGCAGGGCCGCTCCACAGGGGGCGAACACTGAAGCTTTCTTT | TRBJ1-1 | 16 | few | TRBD1 | TRBV6-6
CATSINSLNTGELFF | TGTGCCACCAGCATAAACAGTTTGAACACCGGGGAGCTGTTTTTT | TRBJ2-2 | 15 | . | . | TRBV15